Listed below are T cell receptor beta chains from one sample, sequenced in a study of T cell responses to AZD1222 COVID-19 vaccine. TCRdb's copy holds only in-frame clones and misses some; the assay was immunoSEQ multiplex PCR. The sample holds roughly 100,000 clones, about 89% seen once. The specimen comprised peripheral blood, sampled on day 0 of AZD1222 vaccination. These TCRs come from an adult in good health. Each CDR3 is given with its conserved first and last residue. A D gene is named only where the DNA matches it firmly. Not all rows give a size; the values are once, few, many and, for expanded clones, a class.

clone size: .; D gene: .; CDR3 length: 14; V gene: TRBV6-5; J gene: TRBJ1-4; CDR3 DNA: TGTGCCACCTATAAGAGGACGGGTAATGAAAAACTGTTTTTT; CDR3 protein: CATYKRTGNEKLFF
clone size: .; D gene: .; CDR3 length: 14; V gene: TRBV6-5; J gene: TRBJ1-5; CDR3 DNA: TGTGCCAGCAGTTATCCAGGGAACAATCAGCCCCAGCATTTT; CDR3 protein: CASSYPGNNQPQHF
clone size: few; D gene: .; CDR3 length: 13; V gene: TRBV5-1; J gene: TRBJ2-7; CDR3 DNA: TGCGCCAGCAGCACTCCCGAGGGTTACGAGCAGTACTTC; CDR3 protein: CASSTPEGYEQYF
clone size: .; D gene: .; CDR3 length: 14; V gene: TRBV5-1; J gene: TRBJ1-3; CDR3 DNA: TGCGCCAGCAGCTCGGGGGGTTCGGGAAACACCATATATTTT; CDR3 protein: CASSSGGSGNTIYF
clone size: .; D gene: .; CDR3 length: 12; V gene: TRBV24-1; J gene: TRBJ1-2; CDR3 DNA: TGTGCCACCAGTCCTGGTTCGGGTGGCTACACCTTC; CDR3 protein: CATSPGSGGYTF
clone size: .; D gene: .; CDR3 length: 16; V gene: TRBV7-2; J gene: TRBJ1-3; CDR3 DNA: TGTGCCAGCAGCGTTATGGCACTCAGCTCTGGAAACACCATATATTTT; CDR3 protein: CASSVMALSSGNTIYF
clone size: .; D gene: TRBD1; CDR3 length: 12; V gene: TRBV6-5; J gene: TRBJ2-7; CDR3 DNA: TGTGCCAGCAGTTTGACAGGGTACGAGCAGTACTTC; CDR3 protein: CASSLTGYEQYF
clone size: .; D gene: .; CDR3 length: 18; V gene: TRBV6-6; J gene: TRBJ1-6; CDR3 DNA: TGTGCCAGCAGTCCTGCGGACCGACAGCGCTCCTATAATTCACCCCTCCACTTT; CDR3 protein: CASSPADRQRSYNSPLHF
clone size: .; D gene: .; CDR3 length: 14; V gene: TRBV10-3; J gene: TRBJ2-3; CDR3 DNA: TGTGCCATCAGAGTCCCAGAAGACACAGATACGCAGTATTTT; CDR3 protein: CAIRVPEDTDTQYF
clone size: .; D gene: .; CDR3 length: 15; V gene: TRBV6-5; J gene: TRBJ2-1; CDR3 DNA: TGTGCCAGCAGTTGGAGGGGCGACTCCTACAATGAGCAGTTCTTC; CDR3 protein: CASSWRGDSYNEQFF
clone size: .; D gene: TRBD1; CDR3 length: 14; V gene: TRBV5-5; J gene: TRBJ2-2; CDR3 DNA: TGTGCCGGGCAACCGGGACAGGGAGTCGGGGAGCTGTTTTTT; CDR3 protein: CAGQPGQGVGELFF
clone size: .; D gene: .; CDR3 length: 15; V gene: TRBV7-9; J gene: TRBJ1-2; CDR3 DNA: TGTGCCAGCAGCTTAGGAGGGGCTTACAGGTCTCCATACACCTTC; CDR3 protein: CASSLGGAYRSPYTF
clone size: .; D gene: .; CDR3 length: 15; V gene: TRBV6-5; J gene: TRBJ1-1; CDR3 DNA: TGTGCCAGCAACAGGGCGGGGAACGGGGGCACTGAAGCTTTCTTT; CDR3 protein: CASNRAGNGGTEAFF
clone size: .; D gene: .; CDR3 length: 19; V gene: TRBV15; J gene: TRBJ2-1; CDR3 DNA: TGTGCCACCAGCAGATACGGCCGGGACACCTGGAGCTCCTACAATGAGCAGTTCTTC; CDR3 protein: CATSRYGRDTWSSYNEQFF
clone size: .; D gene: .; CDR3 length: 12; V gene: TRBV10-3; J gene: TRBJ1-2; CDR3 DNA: TGTGCCATCAGGCAGGGAGTCTATGGCTACACCTTC; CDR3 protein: CAIRQGVYGYTF
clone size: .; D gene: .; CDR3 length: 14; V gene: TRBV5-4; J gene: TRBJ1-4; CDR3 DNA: TGTGCCAGCAGCTTACGGGGCGGTGATGAAAAACTGTTTTTT; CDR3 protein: CASSLRGGDEKLFF
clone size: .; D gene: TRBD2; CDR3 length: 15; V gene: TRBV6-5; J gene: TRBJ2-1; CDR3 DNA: TGTGCCAGCAGCCCCCTAGCGGGGGGGCCAAATGAGCAGTTCTTC; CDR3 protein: CASSPLAGGPNEQFF
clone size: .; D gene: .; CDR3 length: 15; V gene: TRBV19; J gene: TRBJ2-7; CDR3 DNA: TGTGCCAGTAGTATTCAGGGGGGCAGCTCCTACGAGCAGTACTTC; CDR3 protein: CASSIQGGSSYEQYF
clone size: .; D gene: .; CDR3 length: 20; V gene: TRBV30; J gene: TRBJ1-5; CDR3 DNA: TGTGCCTGGAGTAAGAGGTCTTCGGGGAGGGGGAAAGAAGGCAATCAGCCCCAGCATTTT; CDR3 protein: CAWSKRSSGRGKEGNQPQHF
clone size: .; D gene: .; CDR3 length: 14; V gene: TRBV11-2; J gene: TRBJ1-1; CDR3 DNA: TGTGCCAGCAGCGATTCAGGCCCGAACACTGAAGCTTTCTTT; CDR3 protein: CASSDSGPNTEAFF
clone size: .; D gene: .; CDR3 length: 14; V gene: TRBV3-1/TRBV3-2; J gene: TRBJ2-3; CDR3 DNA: TGTGCCAGCAGCCAAGGACGGCGCACAGATACGCAGTATTTT; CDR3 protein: CASSQGRRTDTQYF
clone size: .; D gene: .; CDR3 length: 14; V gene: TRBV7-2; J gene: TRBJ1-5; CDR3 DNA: TGTGCCAGCAGCCCCCATCGAAGCAATCAGCCCCAGCATTTT; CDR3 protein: CASSPHRSNQPQHF
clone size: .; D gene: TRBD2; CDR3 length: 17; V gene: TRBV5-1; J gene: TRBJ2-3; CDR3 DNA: TGCGCCAGCAGCTGGGGGACTAGCGGGGGGAGCACAGATACGCAGTATTTT; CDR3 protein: CASSWGTSGGSTDTQYF
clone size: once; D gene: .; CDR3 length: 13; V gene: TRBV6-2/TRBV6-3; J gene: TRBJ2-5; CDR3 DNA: TGTGCCAGCAGTTACCGCGACGCCGCAGTCCAGTACTTC; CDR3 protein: CASSYRDAAVQYF
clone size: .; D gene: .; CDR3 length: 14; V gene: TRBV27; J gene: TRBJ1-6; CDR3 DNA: TGTGCCTCCGGAGGGGCGACCTATAATTCACCCCTCCACTTT; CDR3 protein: CASGGATYNSPLHF
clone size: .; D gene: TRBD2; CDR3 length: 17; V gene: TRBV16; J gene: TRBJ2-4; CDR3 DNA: TGTGCCAGCAGCCAATCGGACGGGGGGGGAGCCAAAAACATTCAGTACTTC; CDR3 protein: CASSQSDGGGAKNIQYF
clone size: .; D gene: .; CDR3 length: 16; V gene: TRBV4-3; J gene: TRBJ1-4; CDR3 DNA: TGCGCCAGCAGCCCCCCTCTGACCTCGGGGGATGAAAAACTGTTTTTT; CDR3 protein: CASSPPLTSGDEKLFF
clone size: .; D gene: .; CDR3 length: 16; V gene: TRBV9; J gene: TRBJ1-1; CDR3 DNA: TGTGCCAGCAGCTTAAGTCCAGGGGTCTTGAACACTGAAGCTTTCTTT; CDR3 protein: CASSLSPGVLNTEAFF
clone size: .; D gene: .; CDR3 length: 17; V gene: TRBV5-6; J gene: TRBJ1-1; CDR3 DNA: TGTGCCAGCAGCTTACAGATGTACCGCATAAGGGACACTGAAGCTTTCTTT; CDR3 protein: CASSLQMYRIRDTEAFF
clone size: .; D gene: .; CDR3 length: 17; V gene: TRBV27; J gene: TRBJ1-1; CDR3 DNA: TGTGCCAGCAACCTCAGAGGGCCACAGGGTGGGCGCACTGAAGCTTTCTTT; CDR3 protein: CASNLRGPQGGRTEAFF
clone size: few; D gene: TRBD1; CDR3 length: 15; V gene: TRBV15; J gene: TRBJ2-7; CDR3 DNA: TGTGCCACCAGCAGGGACAGGGGGAGCTCCTACGAGCAGTACTTC; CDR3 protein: CATSRDRGSSYEQYF
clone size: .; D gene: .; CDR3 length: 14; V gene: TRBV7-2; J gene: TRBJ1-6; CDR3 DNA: TGTGCCAGCAGCTTCTCGGGGGGGAATTCACCCCTCCACTTT; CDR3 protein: CASSFSGGNSPLHF
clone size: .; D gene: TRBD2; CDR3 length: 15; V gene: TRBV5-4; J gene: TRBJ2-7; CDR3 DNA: TGTGCCAGCAGCGCCGGGGTTAGCGGGGGCTACGAGCAGTACTTC; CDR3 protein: CASSAGVSGGYEQYF
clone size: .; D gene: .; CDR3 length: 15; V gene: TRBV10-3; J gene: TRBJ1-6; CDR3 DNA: TGTGCCATCAGTGAGTCCGGACAAGGAAATTCACCCCTCCACTTT; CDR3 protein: CAISESGQGNSPLHF
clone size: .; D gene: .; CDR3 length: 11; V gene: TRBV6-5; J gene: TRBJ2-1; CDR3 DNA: TGTGCCAGCACAAATTACAATGAGCAGTTCTTC; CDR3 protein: CASTNYNEQFF
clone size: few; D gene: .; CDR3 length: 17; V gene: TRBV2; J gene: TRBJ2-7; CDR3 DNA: TGTGCCAGCAGTGACGCGGAGCCGGGGTTTCTCTTCTACGAGCAGTACTTC; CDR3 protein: CASSDAEPGFLFYEQYF
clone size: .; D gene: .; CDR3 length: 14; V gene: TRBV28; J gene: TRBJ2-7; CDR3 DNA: TGTGCCAGCAGCGGGGGACGGGACCCCCTCAAGCAGTACTTC; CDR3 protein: CASSGGRDPLKQYF
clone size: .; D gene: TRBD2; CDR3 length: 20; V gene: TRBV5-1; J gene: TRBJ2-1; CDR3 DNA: TGCGCCAGCAGCCCAATCGGGACTAGCGGGGGGGCGAGCTCCTACAATGAGCAGTTCTTC; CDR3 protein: CASSPIGTSGGASSYNEQFF
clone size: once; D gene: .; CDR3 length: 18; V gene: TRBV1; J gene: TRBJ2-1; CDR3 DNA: TGCACCAGCAGCCAAGGCCAAAAGGTAAGCGGGAGTTACAATGAGCAGTTCTTC; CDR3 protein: CTSSQGQKVSGSYNEQFF
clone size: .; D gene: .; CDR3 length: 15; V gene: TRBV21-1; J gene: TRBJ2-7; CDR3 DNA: TGTGCCAGCAACCACAAAGGCGGAAGAGCCTACGAGCAGTACTTC; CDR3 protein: CASNHKGGRAYEQYF
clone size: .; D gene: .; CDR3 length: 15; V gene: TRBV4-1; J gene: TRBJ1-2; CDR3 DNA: TGCGCCAGCAGCCAAGTCTTACGGGGGGACTATGGCTACACCTTC; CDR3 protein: CASSQVLRGDYGYTF
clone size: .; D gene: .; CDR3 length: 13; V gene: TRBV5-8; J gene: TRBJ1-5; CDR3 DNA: TGTGCCAGCAGCGTGACAGGCAATCAGCCCCAGCATTTT; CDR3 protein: CASSVTGNQPQHF
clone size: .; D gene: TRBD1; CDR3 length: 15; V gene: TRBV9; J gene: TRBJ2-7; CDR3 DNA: TGTGCCAGCAGCCCCCGGACAGGGTATGATGATGTGCAGTACTTC; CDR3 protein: CASSPRTGYDDVQYF
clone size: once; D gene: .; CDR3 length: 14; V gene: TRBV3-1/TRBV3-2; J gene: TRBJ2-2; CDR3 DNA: TGTGCCAGCAGCAAAGGGGGTACAACCGGGGAGCTGTTTTTT; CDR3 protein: CASSKGGTTGELFF
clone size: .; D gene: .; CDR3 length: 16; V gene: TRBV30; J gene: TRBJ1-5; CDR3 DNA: TGTGCCTGGAGCCGCACACGACAGGATAGCAATCAGCCCCAGCATTTT; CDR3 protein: CAWSRTRQDSNQPQHF
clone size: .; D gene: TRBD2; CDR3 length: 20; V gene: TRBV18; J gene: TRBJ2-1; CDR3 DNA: TGTGCCAGCTCATCGGCGGGACTAGCGGGGGACCTGAGCTCCTACAATGAGCAGTTCTTC; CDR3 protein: CASSSAGLAGDLSSYNEQFF